This T cell receptor (beta chain) appears in the sequencing data of a study of blood T cells in healthy people across ages. Together with a sample-barcoded 5' primer, a J-beta primer mix was included in a second PCR lasting about 7 to 11 cycles. Each CDR3 protein is one row after TCRdb ran MiXCR on the 5' RACE reads. The table has around 780,000 distinct CDR3 sequences, under 30% seen once. In germline, CDR1 is SGHAT, CDR2 FQNNGV. Between the trimmed V and J ends, which lost 1 base and 5 bases, there was a span of 17 bases. There are 16 residues in the CDR3. Study-wide results and limits: Across the age range, TCR beta diversity per million T cells fell in a roughly linear way.

Note on this clonotype: Its antigen is unidentified.

This sample was also put to use in a study of T cells of mothers and their children.

The receptor was derived from a boy under 18 in good health. V and J are TRBV11-2 and TRBJ2-5, with D perhaps matching TRBD2 (6 bases). Sequences were obtained from blood. This chain's CDR3 is CASSLGGLTRGETQYF. As DNA, the CDR3 is TGTGCCAGCAGCTTAGGGGGACTCACAAGAGGGGAGACCCAGTACTTC.